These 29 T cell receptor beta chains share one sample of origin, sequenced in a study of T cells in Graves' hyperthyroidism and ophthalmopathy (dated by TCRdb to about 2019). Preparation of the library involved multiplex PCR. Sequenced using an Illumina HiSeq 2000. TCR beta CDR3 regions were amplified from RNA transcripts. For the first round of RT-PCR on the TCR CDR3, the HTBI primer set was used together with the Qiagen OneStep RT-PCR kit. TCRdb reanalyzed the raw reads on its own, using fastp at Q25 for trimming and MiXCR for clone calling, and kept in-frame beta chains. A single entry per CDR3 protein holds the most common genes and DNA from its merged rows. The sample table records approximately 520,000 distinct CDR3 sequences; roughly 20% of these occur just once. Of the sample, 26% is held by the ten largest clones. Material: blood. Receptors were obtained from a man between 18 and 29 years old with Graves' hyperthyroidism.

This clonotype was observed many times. The CDR3 here is CSARGVAEEQYF. The CDR3 DNA follows: TGCAGTGCTAGAGGGGTCGCAGAGGAGCAGTACTTC. V and J are TRBV20-1 and TRBJ2-7; no definite D call. Deletions cut 1 base from V and 7 bases from J, with 11 bases between. Germline V gene lookup returns CDR1 DFQATT and CDR2 SNEGSKA (reference sequence). There are 12 residues in the CDR3.

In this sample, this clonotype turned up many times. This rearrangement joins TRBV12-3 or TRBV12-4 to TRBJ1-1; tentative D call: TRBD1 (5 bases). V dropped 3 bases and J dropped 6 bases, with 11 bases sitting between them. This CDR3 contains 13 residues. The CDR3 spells CASSFEGLSEAFF. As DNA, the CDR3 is TGTGCCAGCAGTTTTGAGGGGTTGTCTGAAGCTTTCTTT.

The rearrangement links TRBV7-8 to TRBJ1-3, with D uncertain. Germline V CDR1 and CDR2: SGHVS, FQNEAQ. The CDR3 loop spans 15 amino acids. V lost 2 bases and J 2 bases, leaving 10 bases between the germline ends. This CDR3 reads CASSLQYHAGNTIYF. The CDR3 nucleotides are TGTGCCAGCAGCTTACAGTATCACGCTGGAAACACCATATATTTT.

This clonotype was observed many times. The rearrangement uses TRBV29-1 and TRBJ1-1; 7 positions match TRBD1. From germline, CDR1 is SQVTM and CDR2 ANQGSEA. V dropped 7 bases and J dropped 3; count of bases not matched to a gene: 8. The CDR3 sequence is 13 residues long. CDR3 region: CSAVPQGHTEAFF. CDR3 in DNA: TGCAGCGCCGTTCCACAGGGGCACACTGAAGCTTTCTTT.

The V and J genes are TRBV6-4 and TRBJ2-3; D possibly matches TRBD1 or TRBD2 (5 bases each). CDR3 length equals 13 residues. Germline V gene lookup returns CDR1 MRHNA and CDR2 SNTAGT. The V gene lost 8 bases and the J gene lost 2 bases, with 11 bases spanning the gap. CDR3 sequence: CASGAGHTDTQYF. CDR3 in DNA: TGTGCCAGCGGGGCGGGCCACACAGATACGCAGTATTTT.

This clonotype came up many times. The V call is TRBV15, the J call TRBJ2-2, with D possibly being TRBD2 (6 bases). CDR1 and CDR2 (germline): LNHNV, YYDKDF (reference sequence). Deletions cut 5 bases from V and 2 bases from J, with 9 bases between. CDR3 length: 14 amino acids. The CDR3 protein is CATSGTPNTGELFF. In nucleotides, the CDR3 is TGTGCCACCAGCGGGACTCCAAACACCGGGGAGCTGTTTTTT.

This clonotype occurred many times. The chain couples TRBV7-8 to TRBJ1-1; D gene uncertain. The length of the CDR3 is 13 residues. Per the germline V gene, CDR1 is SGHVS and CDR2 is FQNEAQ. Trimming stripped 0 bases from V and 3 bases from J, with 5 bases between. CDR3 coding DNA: TGTGCCAGCAGCTTAGCGCAGTACACTGAAGCTTTCTTT. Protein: CASSLAQYTEAFF.

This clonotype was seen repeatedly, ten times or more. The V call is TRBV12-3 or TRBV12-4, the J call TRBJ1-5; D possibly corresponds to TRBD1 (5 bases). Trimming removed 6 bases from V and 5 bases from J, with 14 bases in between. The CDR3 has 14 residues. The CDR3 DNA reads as TGTGCCAGCAGCGGGGGACGAGCTTATCAGCCCCAGCATTTT. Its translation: CASSGGRAYQPQHF.

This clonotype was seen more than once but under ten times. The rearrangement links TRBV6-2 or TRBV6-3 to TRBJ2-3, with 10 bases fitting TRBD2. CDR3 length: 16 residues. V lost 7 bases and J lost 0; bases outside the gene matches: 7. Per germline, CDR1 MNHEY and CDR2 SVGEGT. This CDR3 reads CASTVAGGFSTDTQYF. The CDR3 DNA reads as TGTGCCAGCACCGTAGCGGGGGGCTTTAGCACAGATACGCAGTATTTT.

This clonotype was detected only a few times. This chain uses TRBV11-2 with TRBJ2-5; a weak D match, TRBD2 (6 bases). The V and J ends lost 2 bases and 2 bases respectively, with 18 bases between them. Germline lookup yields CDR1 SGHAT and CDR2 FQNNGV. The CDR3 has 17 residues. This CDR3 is CASSLLQRSGLQETQYF. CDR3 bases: TGTGCCAGCAGCTTACTGCAGCGTAGCGGTTTACAAGAGACCCAGTACTTC.

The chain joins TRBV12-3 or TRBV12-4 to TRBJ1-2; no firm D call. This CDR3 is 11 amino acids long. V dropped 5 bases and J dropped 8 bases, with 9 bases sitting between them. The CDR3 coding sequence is TGTGCCAGCAGTCACGGAGGAGGCTACACCTTC. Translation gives CASSHGGGYTF.

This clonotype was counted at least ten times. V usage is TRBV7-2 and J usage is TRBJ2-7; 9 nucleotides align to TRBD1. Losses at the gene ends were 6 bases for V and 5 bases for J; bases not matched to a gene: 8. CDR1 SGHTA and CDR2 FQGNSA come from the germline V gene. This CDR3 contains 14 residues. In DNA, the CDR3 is TGTGCCAGCAGATCCGGGACAGGGAAGGACGAGCAGTACTTC. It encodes CASRSGTGKDEQYF.

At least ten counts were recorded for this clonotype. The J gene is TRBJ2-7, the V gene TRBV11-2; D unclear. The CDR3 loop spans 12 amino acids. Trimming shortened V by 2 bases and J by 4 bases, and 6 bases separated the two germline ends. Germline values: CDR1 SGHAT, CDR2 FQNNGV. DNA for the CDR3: TGTGCCAGCAGCTTATATCCGTACGAGCAGTACTTC. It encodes CASSLYPYEQYF.

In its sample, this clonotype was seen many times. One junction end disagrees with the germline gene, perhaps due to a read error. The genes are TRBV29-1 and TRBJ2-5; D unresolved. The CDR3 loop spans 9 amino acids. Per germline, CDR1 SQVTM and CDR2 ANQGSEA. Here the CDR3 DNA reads TGCAGCGTTCAAGAGACCCAGTACTTC. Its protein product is CSVQETQYF.

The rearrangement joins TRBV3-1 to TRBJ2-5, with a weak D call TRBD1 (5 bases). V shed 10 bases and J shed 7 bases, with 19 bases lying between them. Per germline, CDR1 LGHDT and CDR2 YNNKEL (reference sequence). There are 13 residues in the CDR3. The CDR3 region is CATTGPPKGTQYF. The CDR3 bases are TGTGCCACCACAGGACCACCCAAGGGGACCCAGTACTTC.

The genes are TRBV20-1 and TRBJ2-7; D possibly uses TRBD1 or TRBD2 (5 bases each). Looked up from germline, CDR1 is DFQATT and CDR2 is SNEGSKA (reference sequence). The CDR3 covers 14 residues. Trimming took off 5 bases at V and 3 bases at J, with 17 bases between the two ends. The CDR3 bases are TGCAGTGCTGAAATTGGGACCGCATACTACGAGCAGTACTTC. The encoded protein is CSAEIGTAYYEQYF.

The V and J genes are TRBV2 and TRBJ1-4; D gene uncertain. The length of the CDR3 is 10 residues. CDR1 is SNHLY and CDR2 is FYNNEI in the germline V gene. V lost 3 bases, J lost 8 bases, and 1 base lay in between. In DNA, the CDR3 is TGTGCCAGCAGTGACGAAAAACTGTTTTTT. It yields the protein CASSDEKLFF.

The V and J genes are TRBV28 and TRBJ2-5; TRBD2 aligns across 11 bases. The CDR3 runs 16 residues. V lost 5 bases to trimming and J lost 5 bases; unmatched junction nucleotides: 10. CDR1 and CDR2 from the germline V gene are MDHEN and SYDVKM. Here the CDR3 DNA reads TGTGCCAGCAGTCGACTTAGCGGGAGGGCCTTGGAGACCCAGTACTTC. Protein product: CASSRLSGRALETQYF. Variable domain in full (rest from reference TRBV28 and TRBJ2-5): DVKVTQSSRYLVKRTGEKVFLECVQDMDHENMFWYRQDPGLGLRLIYFSYDVKMKEKGDIPEGYSVSREKKERFSLILESASTNQTSMYLCASSRLSGRALETQYFGPGTRLLVL.

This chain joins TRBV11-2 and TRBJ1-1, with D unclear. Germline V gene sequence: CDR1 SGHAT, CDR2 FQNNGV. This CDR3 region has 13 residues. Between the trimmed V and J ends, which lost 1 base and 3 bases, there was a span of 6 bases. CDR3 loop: CASSLASYTEAFF. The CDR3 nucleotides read TGTGCCAGCAGCTTAGCCTCCTACACTGAAGCTTTCTTT.

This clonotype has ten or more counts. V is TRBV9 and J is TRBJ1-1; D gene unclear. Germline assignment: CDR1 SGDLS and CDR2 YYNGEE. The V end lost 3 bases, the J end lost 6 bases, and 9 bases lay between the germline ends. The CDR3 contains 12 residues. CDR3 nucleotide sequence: TGTGCCAGCAGCGGCAGAGGGCCTGAAGCTTTCTTT. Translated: CASSGRGPEAFF.

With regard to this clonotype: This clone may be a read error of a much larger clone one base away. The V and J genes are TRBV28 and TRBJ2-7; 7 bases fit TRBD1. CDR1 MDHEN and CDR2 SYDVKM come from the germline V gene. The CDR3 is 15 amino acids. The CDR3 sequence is CANSFGTGVTYEQYF. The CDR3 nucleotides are TGTGCCAACAGTTTTGGCACAGGGGTAACCTACGAGCAGTACTTC.

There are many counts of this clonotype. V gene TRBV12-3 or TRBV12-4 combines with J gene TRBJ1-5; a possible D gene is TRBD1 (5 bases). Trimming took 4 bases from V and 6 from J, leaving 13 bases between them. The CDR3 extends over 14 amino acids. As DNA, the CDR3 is TGTGCCAGCAGTTGGGGGGGGTTGAGTCAGCCCCAGCATTTT. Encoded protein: CASSWGGLSQPQHF.

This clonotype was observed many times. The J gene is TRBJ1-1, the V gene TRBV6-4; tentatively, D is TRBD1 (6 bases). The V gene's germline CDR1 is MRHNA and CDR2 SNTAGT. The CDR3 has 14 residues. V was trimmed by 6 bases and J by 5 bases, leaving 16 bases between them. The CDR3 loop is CASSPGGVSTEAFF. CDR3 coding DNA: TGTGCCAGCAGCCCCGGGGGCGTATCAACTGAAGCTTTCTTT.

DNA of the CDR3: TGCGCCAGCAGCCAGGTGACAGAAAGCAATCAGCCCCAGCATTTT. Protein sequence: CASSQVTESNQPQHF. The chain has TRBV4-1 and TRBJ1-5; possible D gene TRBD1, 5 bases. Trimming took 3 bases from V and 1 from J, leaving 10 bases between them. This CDR3 contains 15 residues. Germline V gives CDR1 MGHRA, CDR2 YSYEKL.

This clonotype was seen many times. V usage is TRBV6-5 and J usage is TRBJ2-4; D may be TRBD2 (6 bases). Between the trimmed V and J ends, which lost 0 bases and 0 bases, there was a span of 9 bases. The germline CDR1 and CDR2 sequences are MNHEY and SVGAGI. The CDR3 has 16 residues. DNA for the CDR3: TGTGCCAGCAGTTACTCCCGCGGGATAGCCAAAAACATTCAGTACTTC. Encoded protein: CASSYSRGIAKNIQYF.

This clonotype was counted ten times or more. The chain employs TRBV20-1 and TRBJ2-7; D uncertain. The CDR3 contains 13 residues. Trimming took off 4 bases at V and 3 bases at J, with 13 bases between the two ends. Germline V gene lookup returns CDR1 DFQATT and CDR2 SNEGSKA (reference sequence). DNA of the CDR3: TGCAGTGCTAAGATGGGGTGGGTCTACGAGCAGTACTTC. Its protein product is CSAKMGWVYEQYF.

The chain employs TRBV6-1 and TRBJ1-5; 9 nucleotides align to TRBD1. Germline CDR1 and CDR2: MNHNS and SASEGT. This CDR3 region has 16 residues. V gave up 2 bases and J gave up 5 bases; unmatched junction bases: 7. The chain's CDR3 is CASSERDRARDQPQHF. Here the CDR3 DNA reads TGTGCCAGCAGTGAAAGGGACAGGGCAAGAGATCAGCCCCAGCATTTT.

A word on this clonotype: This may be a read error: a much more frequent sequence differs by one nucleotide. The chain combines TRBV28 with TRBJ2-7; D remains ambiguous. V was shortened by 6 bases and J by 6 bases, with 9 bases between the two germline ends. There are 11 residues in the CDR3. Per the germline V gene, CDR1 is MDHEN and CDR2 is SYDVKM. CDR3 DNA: TGTGCCAGCAGATTAGAGAGCGAGCAGTACTTC. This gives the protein CASRLESEQYF.

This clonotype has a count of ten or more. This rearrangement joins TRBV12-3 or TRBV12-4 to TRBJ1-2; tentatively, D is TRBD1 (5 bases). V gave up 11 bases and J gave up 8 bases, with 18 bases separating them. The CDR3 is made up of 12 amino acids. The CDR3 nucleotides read TGTGCCTCGGTGGGGGGGTATTACGGCTACACCTTC. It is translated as CASVGGYYGYTF.